Shown below are 25 T cell receptor beta chains from a single sample sequenced in a study of blood T cells in healthy people across ages. Using a J-beta primer mix together with a sample-barcoded 5' primer, a second PCR was run for about 6 to 12 cycles. TCRdb independently ran MiXCR on the 5' RACE reads; one entry per CDR3 protein. Of about 930,000 distinct CDR3 sequences in the sample, 25% to 35% were seen once. These same data were also listed under a study on T cells of mothers and their children.

The sequencing input was blood. These receptors all come from a middle-aged woman in good health.

Concerning this clonotype itself: This may be a read error, as it is one base from a much larger clone. V usage is TRBV9 and J usage is TRBJ2-5; D gene ambiguous. Germline V gene sequence: CDR1 SGDLS, CDR2 YYNGEE. The CDR3 extends over 14 amino acids. CDR3 DNA sequence: TGTGCCAGCAGCGTAAGGCCAGATCAAGAGGCCCAGTACTTC. It is translated as CASSVRPDQEAQYF.

This sequence joins TRBV7-2 and TRBJ1-5; D remains ambiguous. Looked up from germline, CDR1 is SGHTA and CDR2 is FQGNSA. Between the trimmed V and J ends, which lost 4 bases and 7 bases, there was a span of 14 bases. The CDR3 runs 14 residues. CDR3 loop: CASSSEGPPQPQHF. The CDR3 DNA follows: TGTGCCAGCAGCTCCGAGGGCCCTCCCCAGCCCCAGCATTTT.

This clonotype was counted only a few times. The V and J genes are TRBV7-9 and TRBJ1-3; D unclear. Germline assignment: CDR1 SEHNR and CDR2 FQNEAQ (reference sequence). The CDR3 covers 14 residues. V lost 2 bases and J lost 2, with 7 bases in between. The CDR3 DNA reads TGTGCCAGCAGCTTACAAGCACCTGGAAACACCATATATTTT. Residues: CASSLQAPGNTIYF.

This clonotype was observed a handful of times. For the CDR3, the DNA is TGTGCCAGCAGTTTACGGACTGGGATCAACGAGCAGTACTTC. Translating it yields CASSLRTGINEQYF. J is TRBJ2-7 and V is TRBV12-3 or TRBV12-4; a possible D gene is TRBD2 (5 bases). This CDR3 spans 14 amino acids. Trimming shortened V by 2 bases and J by 5 bases, and 13 bases separated the two germline ends.

The J gene is TRBJ1-2, the V gene TRBV29-1; 7 bases fit TRBD1. Germline trimming cut 5 bases from V and 4 bases from J; bases unmatched to any gene: 4. The CDR3 runs 12 residues. The germline CDR1 and CDR2 sequences are SQVTM and ANQGSEA. The CDR3: CSVPGGGYGYTF. The CDR3 DNA is TGCAGCGTTCCAGGGGGGGGCTATGGCTACACCTTC.

The table lists this clonotype with a few counts. It may be a read error: a sequence one base away is much more abundant. This sequence joins TRBV20-1 and TRBJ2-1; D call uncertain. V gave up 5 bases and J gave up 5 bases, with 16 bases separating them. Per germline, CDR1 DFQATT and CDR2 SNEGSKA (reference sequence). This CDR3 region has 14 residues. CDR3 coding DNA: TGCAGTGCTGGTGCCCACCCGTCCGACAATGAGCAGTTCTTC. It is translated as CSAGAHPSDNEQFF.

The rearrangement joins TRBV10-3 to TRBJ2-7; D is ambiguous. Germline-derived CDR1 and CDR2 are ENHRY and SYGVKD. This CDR3 has 13 residues. Trimming took off 3 bases at V and 3 bases at J, with 9 bases between the two ends. DNA for the CDR3: TGTGCCATCAGTGATGACACCGGCTACGAGCAGTACTTC. This translates into CAISDDTGYEQYF.

This clonotype was seen repeatedly, ten times or more. This chain connects TRBV7-2 to TRBJ2-1, with 7 nucleotides matching TRBD1. CDR1 and CDR2 from the germline V gene are SGHTA and FQGNSA. With 7 bases clipped from V and 2 bases from J, the junction kept 8 bases outside the gene matches. The CDR3 is made up of 15 amino acids. CDR3 protein: CASTLGGLTYNEQFF. CDR3 sequence (DNA): TGTGCCAGCACCCTAGGGGGCCTAACCTACAATGAGCAGTTCTTC.

In the case of this clonotype: The junction differs from germline at one of its ends, possibly a read error. The J gene is TRBJ2-3, the V gene TRBV12-3 or TRBV12-4; TRBD2 agrees at 8 bases. The CDR3 contains 14 residues. The CDR3 spells CASRTSGRTDAQYF. The CDR3 bases are TGTGCCAGCAGAACTAGCGGTAGAACAGATGCGCAGTATTTT.

The chain has TRBV20-1 and TRBJ2-1; 12 nucleotides match TRBD2. From germline, CDR1 is DFQATT and CDR2 SNEGSKA (reference sequence). There are 15 residues in the CDR3. The V segment lost 0 bases and the J segment 12 bases; nucleotides outside the gene matches: 9. In nucleotides, the CDR3 is TGCAGTGCTAGAGATGAACTAGCGGGGGGATATGGGCAGTTCTTC. It is translated as CSARDELAGGYGQFF.

In its sample, this clonotype was seen a few times. This chain uses TRBV10-3 with TRBJ2-3; no clear D. Germline lookup yields CDR1 ENHRY and CDR2 SYGVKD. The CDR3 sequence is 13 residues long. Trimming took 4 bases from V and 3 from J, leaving 8 bases between them. The CDR3 DNA reads TGTGCCATCAGTGCCCCTCAGACAGATACGCAGTATTTT. Protein: CAISAPQTDTQYF.

The rearrangement uses TRBV27 and TRBJ1-2, with D maybe TRBD1 (5 bases). The CDR3 has 16 residues. V lost 5 bases, J lost 6 bases, and 22 bases lay in between. Germline loops: CDR1 MNHEY, CDR2 SMNVEV (reference sequence). The CDR3, as DNA: TGTGCCAGCAGTCAAACCGGCTGGGGCGCAGTTGATGGCTACACCTTC. The encoded protein is CASSQTGWGAVDGYTF.

The chain employs TRBV4-1 and TRBJ1-4; D remains ambiguous. The CDR3 length is 16 residues. Per the germline V gene, CDR1 is MGHRA and CDR2 is YSYEKL. The ends were cut back, 1 base at V and 5 bases at J, with 14 bases in the middle. The CDR3 protein is CASSQVQQSTNEKLFF. In DNA form, the CDR3 reads TGCGCCAGCAGCCAAGTGCAGCAGAGTACAAATGAAAAACTGTTTTTT.

There are a few counts of this clonotype. This chain connects TRBV27 to TRBJ2-1; 8 bases line up with TRBD1. The CDR3 covers 15 residues. Germline trimming cut 1 base from V and 8 bases from J; bases unmatched to any gene: 7. In germline, CDR1 is MNHEY, CDR2 SMNVEV (reference sequence). This CDR3 is CASSLWAGGNDEQFF. The CDR3 DNA sequence: TGTGCCAGCAGTTTATGGGCAGGGGGCAACGATGAGCAGTTCTTC.

Details on this clonotype: This CDR3 is missing its conserved last phenylalanine or tryptophan, likely due to a read error. This sequence joins TRBV12-3 or TRBV12-4 and TRBJ2-3; 7 bases map to TRBD1. This CDR3 region has 14 residues. After removal of 6 bases from V and 0 bases from J, the junction contained 3 bases not matched to a gene. CDR3 in amino acids: CASRKGQSTDTQYS. CDR3 DNA sequence: TGTGCCAGCAGAAAGGGACAGAGCACAGATACGCAGTATTCT.

The chain has TRBV10-3 and TRBJ2-3; maybe TRBD1 (6 bases). In germline, CDR1 is ENHRY, CDR2 SYGVKD. The CDR3 sequence is 14 residues long. Trimming removed 8 bases at V and 2 bases at J, with 14 bases between. CDR3 in DNA: TGTGCCATCGGTGGGACACCAACCACAGATACGCAGTATTTT. This translates into CAIGGTPTTDTQYF.

This chain links TRBV5-1 with TRBJ1-6; no clear D. Germline CDR1 and CDR2: SGHRS and YFSETQ. V was clipped by 0 bases and J by 6 bases, with 16 bases between them. This CDR3 spans 17 amino acids. Here the CDR3 reads CASSLVGRLALNSPLHF. The CDR3 DNA reads TGCGCCAGCAGCTTGGTCGGCAGGCTGGCCCTTAATTCACCCCTCCACTTT.

V gene TRBV4-1 combines with J gene TRBJ1-2; D call uncertain. Germline loops: CDR1 MGHRA, CDR2 YSYEKL. Deletions cut 0 bases from V and 3 bases from J, with 14 bases between. CDR3 length: 16 residues. The DNA of the CDR3 is TGCGCCAGCAGCCAAGAGGGCTGGGTAGGGTACTATGGCTACACCTTC. Translated: CASSQEGWVGYYGYTF.

This sequence joins TRBV5-1 and TRBJ2-7, with TRBD1 matching 8 bases. Per the germline V gene, CDR1 is SGHRS and CDR2 is YFSETQ. V lost 5 bases, J lost 1 base, and 5 bases stayed unmatched. This CDR3 has 14 residues. The DNA for the CDR3 is TGCGCCAGCAGATATGGACAGGGATCCTACGAGCAGTACTTC. Translating gives CASRYGQGSYEQYF. Drawing the rest from reference TRBV5-1 and TRBJ2-7, the complete variable domain is KAGVTQTPRYLIKTRGQQVTLSCSPISGHRSVSWYQQTPGQGLQFLFEYFSETQRNKGNFPGRFSGRQFSNSRSEMNVSTLELGDSALYLCASRYGQGSYEQYFGPGTRLTVT.

This clonotype was counted only a few times. The chain joins TRBV7-8 to TRBJ1-5; a possible D gene is TRBD1 (5 bases). The CDR3 runs to 19 residues. V lost 1 base, J lost 0 bases, and 19 bases lay in between. Germline lookup yields CDR1 SGHVS and CDR2 FQNEAQ. The CDR3 DNA reads as TGTGCCAGCAGCTTAGTTAACCCGAGGGGCAGGACTAGCAATCAGCCCCAGCATTTT. This encodes CASSLVNPRGRTSNQPQHF.

The table lists this clonotype with a few counts. The J gene is TRBJ2-7, the V gene TRBV5-1; no clear D gene. The length of the CDR3 is 14 residues. The V end was cut by 4 bases, the J end by 3 bases, with 14 bases between. Looked up from germline, CDR1 is SGHRS and CDR2 is YFSETQ. CDR3 DNA sequence: TGCGCCAGCAGCCTGATGATGGCCGGCTACGAGCAGTACTTC. Protein: CASSLMMAGYEQYF.

There are a few counts of this clonotype. A much larger clone differs by one base, so this may be a read error. V is TRBV6-2 or TRBV6-3 and J is TRBJ2-7, with 7 bases lining up with TRBD1. Per the germline V gene, CDR1 is MNHEY and CDR2 is SVGEGT. This CDR3 has 15 amino acids. The CDR3 coding sequence is TGTGCCAGCAGTTACACGGGGACAGCTTCCTGCGAGCAGTACTTC. Encoded protein: CASSYTGTASCEQYF.

Ten or more counts support this clonotype. The rearrangement uses TRBV2 and TRBJ2-3; D might be TRBD1 (5 bases). V lost 10 bases, J lost 2 bases, and 19 bases lay in between. Germline assignment: CDR1 SNHLY and CDR2 FYNNEI. There are 15 residues in the CDR3. CDR3 nucleotide sequence: TGTGCCAACCCCCCCACGACAGATTCCACAGATACGCAGTATTTT. Translated, it gives CANPPTTDSTDTQYF.

This clonotype was recorded many times. The DNA of the CDR3 is TGTGCCAGTACCCTTACTAGCGGGGGCTTCAATGAGCAGTTCTTC. The encoded protein is CASTLTSGGFNEQFF. The chain is built from TRBV19 and TRBJ2-1; 11 nucleotides agree with TRBD2. With 7 bases clipped from V and 6 bases from J, the junction kept 8 bases outside the gene matches. CDR1 is LNHDA, CDR2 SQIVND, per germline (reference sequence). The CDR3 loop spans 15 amino acids.

The chain recombines TRBV5-5 with TRBJ2-3; 13 bases agree with TRBD2. J was trimmed by 3 bases and V by 3 bases; bases with no gene match: 13. Germline V gene lookup returns CDR1 SGHKS and CDR2 YYEKEE (reference sequence). The CDR3 is 19 residues long. The CDR3 reads CASSWILAGGHAATDTQYF. The CDR3 DNA follows: TGTGCCAGCAGCTGGATACTAGCGGGGGGGCATGCGGCAACAGATACGCAGTATTTT.